This TCR beta chain was documented in a study of graft-versus-host responses after intestinal transplantation. Across the study: Uniformly, recipients were administered anti-thymocyte globulin induction with subsequent tacrolimus and steroids for around three years. Regarding the study as a whole: Investigators detected GvH clones in recipient marrow, with some emerging earlier in ileum or blood. Across patients carrying graft-donor T cell macrochimerism, allografts held high graft-versus-host to host-versus-graft clonal ratios.

Details on this clone: Its matching antigen is unknown.

Sequencing used immunoSEQ multiplex PCR; TCRdb keeps in-frame clones, though not all of them. The sample lists about 30,000 clones; 85% to 95% were seen once. Germline V CDR1 and CDR2: MRHNA, SNTAGT. There are 13 residues in the CDR3. V was clipped by 3 bases and J by 2 bases, with 5 bases between them. The chain links TRBV6-4 to TRBJ2-1, with D tentatively TRBD1 (5 bases). Sequences were derived from PBMCs, sampled approximately 69 days after intestinal transplant. The sequence came from a human patient who received an intestinal transplant, so some T cells may come from the graft donor. The CDR3 coding sequence is TGTGCCAGCAGTGAGGACACCTACAATGAGCAGTTCTTC. Translation: CASSEDTYNEQFF.